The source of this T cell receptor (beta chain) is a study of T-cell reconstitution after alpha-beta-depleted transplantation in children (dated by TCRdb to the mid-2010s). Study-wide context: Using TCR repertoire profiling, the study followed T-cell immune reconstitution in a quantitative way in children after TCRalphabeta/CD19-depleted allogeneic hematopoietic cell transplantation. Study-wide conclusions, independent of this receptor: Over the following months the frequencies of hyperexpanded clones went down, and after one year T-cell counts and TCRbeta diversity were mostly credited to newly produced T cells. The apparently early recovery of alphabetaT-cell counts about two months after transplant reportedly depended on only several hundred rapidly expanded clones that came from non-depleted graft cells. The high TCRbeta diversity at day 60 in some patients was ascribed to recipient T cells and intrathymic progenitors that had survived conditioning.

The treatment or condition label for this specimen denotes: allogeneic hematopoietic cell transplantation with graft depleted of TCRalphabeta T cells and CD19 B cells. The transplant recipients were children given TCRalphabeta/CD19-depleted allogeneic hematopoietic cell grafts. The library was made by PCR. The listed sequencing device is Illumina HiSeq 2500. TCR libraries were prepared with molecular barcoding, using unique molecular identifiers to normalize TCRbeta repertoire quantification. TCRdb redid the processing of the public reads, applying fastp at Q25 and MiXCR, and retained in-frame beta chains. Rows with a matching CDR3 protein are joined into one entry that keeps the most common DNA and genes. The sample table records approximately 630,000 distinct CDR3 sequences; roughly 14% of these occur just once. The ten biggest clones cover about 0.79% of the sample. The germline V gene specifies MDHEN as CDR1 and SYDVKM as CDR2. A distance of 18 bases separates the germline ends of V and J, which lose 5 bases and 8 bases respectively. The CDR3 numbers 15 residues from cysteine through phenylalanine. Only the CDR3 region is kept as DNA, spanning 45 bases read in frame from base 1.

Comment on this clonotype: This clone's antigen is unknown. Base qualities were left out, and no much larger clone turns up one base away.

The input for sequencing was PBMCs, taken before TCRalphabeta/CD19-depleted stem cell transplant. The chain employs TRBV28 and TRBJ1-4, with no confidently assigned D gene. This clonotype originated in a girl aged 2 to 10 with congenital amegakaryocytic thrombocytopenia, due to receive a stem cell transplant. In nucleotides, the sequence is TGTGCCAGCAGTCCACGGGTCAACTGGGGAGAAAAACTGTTTTTT. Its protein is CASSPRVNWGEKLFF.